Below are 13 T cell receptor beta chains sequenced from a single sample in a study of OX40 agonist ivuxolimab in advanced cancers. Generated by immunoSEQ multiplex PCR, the TCRdb table keeps only in-frame clones and is missing some. The sample has about 93,000 clones, 94% seen once. Source: CD4+ or CD8+ T cells sorted from blood, taken in a trial of the OX40 agonist ivuxolimab. Every receptor here comes from an adult with an advanced solid tumor such as melanoma, head and neck, liver or kidney cancer.

The V call is TRBV5-1, the J call TRBJ2-6; D call uncertain. V was cut by 0 bases and J by 0 bases, with 1 base left in between. The length of the CDR3 is 14 residues. The germline V gene encodes CDR1 SGHRS and CDR2 YFSETQ. The CDR3: CASSLDSGANVLTF. CDR3 DNA: TGCGCCAGCAGCTTGGACTCTGGGGCCAACGTCCTGACTTTC.

CDR3 nucleotides: TGTGCCAGCACCGACGACAGGGGTCCTTACTACGAGCAGTACTTC. Amino acids: CASTDDRGPYYEQYF. This chain connects TRBV11-2 to TRBJ2-7, with 8 bases that match TRBD1. This CDR3 comprises 15 residues. Germline loops: CDR1 SGHAT, CDR2 FQNNGV. The V segment lost 7 bases and the J segment 3 bases; nucleotides outside the gene matches: 11.

This clone was seen just once. The gene calls are TRBV6-5 and TRBJ2-1; TRBD2 agrees at 7 bases. Losses at the gene ends were 4 bases for V and 2 bases for J; bases not matched to a gene: 2. Germline CDR1 reads MNHEY; CDR2 reads SVGAGI. CDR3 length: 14 amino acids. The CDR3 DNA sequence: TGTGCCAGCAGTTCGAGCGGGGCCTACAATGAGCAGTTCTTC. Translation gives CASSSSGAYNEQFF.

J is TRBJ2-1 and V is TRBV5-1, with TRBD1 identical over 9 bases. The germline gives CDR1 SGHRS, CDR2 YFSETQ. V trimming: 4 bases; J trimming: 8 bases; junction bases outside the gene matches: 7. The CDR3 has 14 residues. The CDR3 is CASSTGQGLDEQFF. In DNA, the CDR3 is TGCGCCAGCAGCACCGGACAGGGGTTGGATGAGCAGTTCTTC. The variable domain in full, completed from reference TRBV5-1 and TRBJ2-1, reads KAGVTQTPRYLIKTRGQQVTLSCSPISGHRSVSWYQQTPGQGLQFLFEYFSETQRNKGNFPGRFSGRQFSNSRSEMNVSTLELGDSALYLCASSTGQGLDEQFFGPGTRLTVL.

This chain uses TRBV11-2 with TRBJ2-7, with a tentative D call TRBD1 (7 bases). The length of the CDR3 is 15 residues. The V gene lost 1 base and the J gene lost 1 base, with 11 bases spanning the gap. Germline loops: CDR1 SGHAT, CDR2 FQNNGV. The CDR3, as DNA: TGTGCCAGCAGCTTAGGGGCAGGGGGGTCCTACGAGCAGTACTTC. This encodes CASSLGAGGSYEQYF.

Comments on this clone: This CDR3 is also generated by other DNA sequences in the sample. V is TRBV19 and J is TRBJ1-1; D not resolved. Germline assignment: CDR1 LNHDA and CDR2 SQIVND (reference sequence). The CDR3 is made up of 11 amino acids. Trimming cost V 9 bases and J 1 base, with 6 bases left between them. The CDR3 is CASLRNTEAFF. As DNA, the CDR3 is TGTGCCAGCCTCAGGAACACTGAAGCTTTCTTT.

The table lists this clone with a count of one. The chain joins TRBV20-1 to TRBJ2-7, with no clear D. The CDR3 extends over 11 amino acids. V was trimmed by 5 bases and J by 3 bases, leaving 8 bases between them. Germline V lookup: CDR1 DFQATT, CDR2 SNEGSKA (reference sequence). DNA of the CDR3: TGCAGTGCTTCAATGAACTACGAGCAGTACTTC. This encodes CSASMNYEQYF.

V is TRBV5-4 and J is TRBJ2-1; D gene unclear. V gave up 2 bases and J gave up 10 bases, with 16 bases separating them. Germline-derived CDR1 and CDR2 are SGHNT and YYREEE (reference sequence). The CDR3 has 14 residues. The CDR3 protein is CASSLGSMADEQFF. The CDR3 DNA reads TGTGCCAGCAGCTTAGGGTCTATGGCGGACGAGCAGTTCTTC.

This clone has just one count. J is TRBJ2-7 and V is TRBV7-9; 10 bases agree with TRBD2. Germline loops: CDR1 SEHNR, CDR2 FQNEAQ (reference sequence). The CDR3 contains 14 residues. Trimming cost V 5 bases and J 4 bases; bases outside gene matches: 5. Here the CDR3 DNA reads TGTGCCAGCAGCCCCTGGACTAGCGGTTACGAGCAGTACTTC. This gives the protein CASSPWTSGYEQYF.

About this clone itself: Other DNA sequences from this sample encode an identical CDR3 as well. The V and J genes are TRBV7-6 and TRBJ2-7, with no clear D. Trimming shortened V by 5 bases and J by 0 bases, and 5 bases separated the two germline ends. The CDR3 is 12 residues long. From germline, CDR1 is SGHVS and CDR2 FNYEAQ. The CDR3 region has the DNA TGTGCCAGCAGCCCCGGCTCCTACGAGCAGTACTTC. It yields the protein CASSPGSYEQYF.

The rearrangement links TRBV27 to TRBJ1-6; tentatively, D is TRBD1 (5 bases). This CDR3 contains 17 residues. CDR1 and CDR2 from the germline V gene are MNHEY and SMNVEV (reference sequence). The germline V and J ends were trimmed by 2 bases and 7 bases, with 18 bases remaining between them. The CDR3 region is CASSLAGAAGGNSPLHF. DNA of the CDR3: TGTGCCAGCAGTTTAGCCGGGGCGGCCGGGGGAAATTCACCCCTCCACTTT.

The genes are TRBV5-4 and TRBJ1-1, with D unresolved. The CDR3 has 12 amino acids. Per the germline V gene, CDR1 is SGHNT and CDR2 is YYREEE (reference sequence). Trimming cost V 1 base and J 1 base, with 2 bases left between them. CDR3 sequence (DNA): TGTGCCAGCAGCTTGCAGAACACTGAAGCTTTCTTT. Translated: CASSLQNTEAFF.

The chain's CDR3 is CASSLGGSRGEQYF. CDR3 bases: TGCGCCAGCAGCTTGGGCGGGAGCCGCGGGGAGCAGTATTTT. The gene calls are TRBV5-1 and TRBJ2-3; 7 nucleotides line up with TRBD2. The CDR3 has 14 amino acids. The ends lost 0 bases at V and 11 bases at J; junction bases unmatched: 9. Germline V gives CDR1 SGHRS, CDR2 YFSETQ.